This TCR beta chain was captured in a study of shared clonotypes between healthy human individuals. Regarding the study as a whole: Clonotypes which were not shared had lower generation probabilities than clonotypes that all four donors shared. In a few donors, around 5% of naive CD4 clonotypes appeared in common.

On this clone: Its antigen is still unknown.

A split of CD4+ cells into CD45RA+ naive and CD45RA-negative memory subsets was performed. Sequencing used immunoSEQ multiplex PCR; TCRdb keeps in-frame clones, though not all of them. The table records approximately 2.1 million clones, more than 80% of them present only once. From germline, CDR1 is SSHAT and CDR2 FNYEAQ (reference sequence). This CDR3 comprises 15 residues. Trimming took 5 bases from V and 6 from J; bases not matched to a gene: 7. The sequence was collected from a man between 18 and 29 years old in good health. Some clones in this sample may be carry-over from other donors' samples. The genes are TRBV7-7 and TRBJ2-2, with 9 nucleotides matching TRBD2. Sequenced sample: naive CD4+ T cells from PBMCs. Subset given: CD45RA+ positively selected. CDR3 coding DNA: TGTGCCAGCAGCCAGGGGACTAGCAGTCCCGGGGAGCTGTTTTTT. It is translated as CASSQGTSSPGELFF.